This T cell receptor (beta chain) emerged from a study of cytomegalovirus exposure and HLA in healthy donors. Study details: Findings of an earlier analysis included 117 million unique TCR beta sequences from around 180 million T cells.

The primer mix had 60 Vbeta and 13 Jbeta primers. Method: immunoSEQ multiplex PCR; TCRdb's copy keeps in-frame clones and lacks some. This table holds over 200,000 clones, approximately 81% found once. The germline gives CDR1 ENHRY, CDR2 SYGVKD. The CDR3 totals 16 residues. V was clipped by 11 bases and J by 5 bases; unmatched bases: 15. V and J are TRBV10-3 and TRBJ2-3, with 11 bases aligning to TRBD2. The origin of this receptor is a human donor in good health. Sequencing was carried out using PBMCs. CDR3: CAGRVGLAGGLDTQYF. The CDR3 coding sequence is TGTGCCGGCAGGGTTGGACTAGCGGGCGGTTTAGATACGCAGTATTTT.